The 21 T cell receptor delta chains below come from one sample, sequenced in a study of γδ T cells in repeated Plasmodium falciparum infection. Bulk repertoires came from Vgamma9/Vdelta2+ or Vdelta2-negative gammadelta T cells flow-sorted from PBMC. TCRdb re-analyzed the multiplex PCR reads via CATT. The sample holds some 50,000 delta-chain clones, 1.5% to 2% seen once. Sequenced sample: gamma-delta T cells from blood. Receptors were obtained from a pool of human donors (malaria-infected and uninfected, not separated).

This clone was detected a few times. Only one base separates this from a far larger clonotype, so it likely reflects a read error. This specimen includes other DNA sequences encoding the same CDR3. This chain connects TRDV1 to TRDJ1; 10 nucleotides agree with TRDD3. The J gene, left out of TCRdb, was set here by checking the DNA against germline. CDR1 TSWWSYY and CDR2 QGS come from the germline V gene. The CDR3 contains 22 residues. The J segment lost 0 bases and the V segment lost 3 bases, leaving 22 bases of the junction unmatched. The CDR3 DNA reads TGTGCTCTTGGGGAGCTAAGCTACAACGTCTTACTGGGGGATGCTTACACCGATAAACTCATCTTT. Its protein product is CALGELSYNVLLGDAYTDKLIF.

This clone was seen more than once but under ten times. TCRdb lists the protein of a much larger clone for this DNA, which differs at residue 3, so this is likely a read error; the protein given here is translated from the DNA itself. This chain connects TRDV3 to TRDJ1; 9 positions match TRDD3. The CDR3 contains 20 residues. The germline CDR1 and CDR2 sequences are TVYSNPD and GDNSRS (reference sequence). The ends lost 4 bases at V and 0 bases at J; junction bases unmatched: 24. CDR3 coding DNA: TGTGCCTCTTATGTTCATTCCTACTTGTACTGGGGGACATACACCGATAAACTCATCTTT. Its translation: CASYVHSYLYWGTYTDKLIF.

This clone occurred a few times. A much bigger clone sits one base away, suggesting this may be a read error. The chain links TRDV1 to TRDJ1; TRDD3 matches 8 bases. Since TCRdb gives no J gene, matching the DNA to germline was used here to assign it. The J segment lost 6 bases and the V segment lost 0 bases, leaving 27 bases of the junction unmatched. Germline V gene data show CDR1 as TSWWSYY and CDR2 as QGS. The CDR3 sequence is 22 residues long. This CDR3 reads CALGELRPWTTGGYRSINKLIF. Here the CDR3 DNA reads TGTGCTCTTGGGGAACTCAGACCTTGGACTACTGGGGGCTATCGATCGATAAATAAACTCATCTTT.

This clone has more than one count but fewer than ten. TCRdb lists the protein of a much larger clone for this DNA, which differs at residue 3, so this is likely a read error; the protein given here is translated from the DNA itself. The chain has TRDV3 and TRDJ1; D is possibly TRDD3 (5 bases). The CDR3 length is 12 residues. The germline V gene has CDR1 TVYSNPD and CDR2 GDNSRS (reference sequence). The V end was cut by 5 bases, the J end by 12 bases, with 22 bases between. Here the CDR3 reads CALVAGPKRVIF. The CDR3 nucleotides read TGTGCCCTTGTAGCTGGGCCGAAGAGGGTCATCTTT.

Details on this clone: TCRdb's entry gives the protein of a much larger clone, which mismatches this DNA's translation at residue 9, likely from a read error; the protein reported here is translated from the DNA. The chain is built from TRDV1 and TRDJ1; no definite D call. No J segment appears in TCRdb, so it was assigned here by matching the sequence to germline. The ends were cut back, 0 bases at V and 1 base at J, with 21 bases in the middle. The length of the CDR3 is 19 residues. The germline CDR1 and CDR2 sequences are TSWWSYY and QGS. CDR3 protein: CALGELHLLTKGSTDKLIF. CDR3 DNA: TGTGCTCTTGGGGAACTTCATCTTCTTACGAAGGGTTCCACCGATAAACTCATCTTT.

This clone has ten or more counts. The chain couples TRDV2 to TRDJ1, with a tentative D call TRDD3 (6 bases). The J gene was missing in TCRdb and was found by matching the end of the DNA to germline. Deletions cut 0 bases from V and 0 bases from J, with 13 bases between. Germline CDR1 reads GEAIGNYY; CDR2 reads EKD. The CDR3 covers 16 residues. The CDR3 DNA follows: TGTGCCTGTGACACCCTTACTGGGCCTGACACCGATAAACTCATCTTT. Amino acids: CACDTLTGPDTDKLIF.

This clone was detected many times. The same CDR3 arises from other DNA sequences in this sample as well. The chain links TRDV2 to TRDJ1; tentative D call: TRDD3 (6 bases). The V end was cut by 1 base, the J end by 1 base, with 30 bases between. The CDR3 extends over 21 amino acids. Germline lookup yields CDR1 GEAIGNYY and CDR2 EKD. CDR3 nucleotides: TGTGCCTGTGACACTCTTGATCCTCGTGGGGATCCCCTCGGTGCCACCGATAAACTCATCTTT. This encodes CACDTLDPRGDPLGATDKLIF.

This clone turned up a few times. TCRdb attributes to this sequence the protein of a much larger clone, which differs from the DNA translation at residue 17; a read error is likely, and the protein displayed is translated from the DNA. V usage is TRDV2 and J usage is TRDJ3, with 7 bases matching TRDD3. Assignment of the J gene here rests on matching the DNA to germline, because TCRdb gives none. The germline CDR1 and CDR2 sequences are GEAIGNYY and EKD. This CDR3 contains 22 residues. The DNA of the CDR3 is TGTGCCTGTGACGACGTCCAATCCGAGGATACGAACTCATCCTGGGACGCCCGACAGATGTTTTTC. Translated, it gives CACDDVQSEDTNSSWDARQMFF.

This clone was seen many times. The rearrangement links TRDV1 to TRDJ1, with D maybe TRDD3 (6 bases). The CDR3 sequence is 19 residues long. Trimming took 2 bases from V and 2 from J, leaving 24 bases between them. Per the germline V gene, CDR1 is TSWWSYY and CDR2 is QGS. In DNA form, the CDR3 reads TGTGCTCTTGGGGAATTTTATGGGTGGGGGGCCCTCGGAACCGATAAACTCATCTTT. As protein: CALGEFYGWGALGTDKLIF.

Details on this clone: A read error likely explains why the TCRdb protein, taken from a much larger clone, differs from this DNA's translation at residue 19; the protein shown is translated from the DNA. The V gene is TRDV1; the J gene was not called; the table's D call, TRDD3, has no DNA check behind it. The germline gives CDR1 TSWWSYY, CDR2 QGS. The CDR3 sequence is 21 residues long. The CDR3 nucleotides are TGTGCTCTTGGGGTTTCGCCTACTCTATCTTACTGGGGATTTTACACCGATAAACCCATCTTT. It specifies CALGVSPTLSYWGFYTDKPIF.

As for this clone: A far more abundant clone sits one base away, making this likely a read error. Other DNA sequences in the same sample also yield this CDR3. J is TRDJ1 and V is TRDV1, with 7 bases aligning to TRDD3. Here the J gene was assigned by germline matching of the DNA, as TCRdb has none. The CDR3 loop spans 19 amino acids. Germline V CDR1 and CDR2: TSWWSYY, QGS. CDR3: CALGGPQGVPRLGTDKLIF. DNA of the CDR3: TGCGCTCTTGGGGGACCACAAGGGGTGCCCCGTCTTGGAACCGATAAACTCATCTTT.

This clone has only a few counts. TCRdb attributes to this sequence the protein of a much larger clone, which differs from the DNA translation at residue 15; a read error is likely, and the protein displayed is translated from the DNA. The chain combines TRDV1 with TRDJ2; tentatively, D is TRDD3 (6 bases). Here the J gene was assigned by germline matching of the DNA, as TCRdb has none. The CDR3 is 19 residues long. Per germline, CDR1 TSWWSYY and CDR2 QGS. The CDR3 DNA follows: TGTGCTCTTGGGGAACGGGAATGGGGGGGCCCCTCTTTGACAGTACAACTCTTCTTT. Its protein is CALGEREWGGPSLTVQLFF.

In the case of this clone: This may be a read error: a much more frequent sequence differs by one nucleotide. The same CDR3 also results from other DNA sequences found in this sample. This chain links TRDV2 with TRDJ1; 8 positions agree with TRDD3. V lost 3 bases and J lost 1; bases outside the gene matches: 9. Germline V lookup: CDR1 GEAIGNYY, CDR2 EKD. The CDR3 is made up of 16 amino acids. The CDR3 bases are TGTGCCTGTGACTCCCTATTGGGGGATCTCACCGATAAACTCATCTTT. Its translation is CACDSLLGDLTDKLIF.

There are many counts of this clone. The rearrangement links TRDV1 to TRDJ1, with 11 bases aligning to TRDD3. Germline CDR1 TSWWSYY, CDR2 QGS. The junction had 28 bases not matched to a gene; V was cut back by 0 bases and J by 7 bases. The CDR3 is 23 residues long. CDR3 loop: CALGELSFLPYSLGDTYNFKLIF. As DNA, the CDR3 is TGTGCTCTTGGGGAACTTTCCTTCCTACCCTACTCCCTGGGGGATACCTACAATTTTAAACTCATCTTT.

This clone was seen many times. This same CDR3 is encoded by further DNA sequences in the sample. The chain joins TRDV1 to TRDJ1; 11 bases line up with TRDD3. The CDR3 runs 19 residues. The germline CDR1 and CDR2 sequences are TSWWSYY and QGS. The V segment lost 0 bases and the J segment 1 base; nucleotides outside the gene matches: 10. CDR3 sequence reads: CALGELRPTWGIRTDKLIF. DNA for the CDR3: TGTGCTCTTGGGGAACTCCGTCCTACATGGGGGATACGCACCGATAAACTCATCTTT.

This clone was observed a few times. This likely traces to a read error, being one base from a far larger clone. Other DNA sequences in the same sample also yield this CDR3. The chain recombines TRDV1 with TRDJ1, with D perhaps given as TRDD1 or TRDD3 (5 bases each). As TCRdb names no J gene, one was assigned here on the basis of a DNA match to germline. Germline CDR1 and CDR2: TSWWSYY and QGS. This CDR3 contains 16 residues. In nucleotides, the CDR3 is TGTGCTCTCGGGGAAGAAGAAATCTCTCTTACCGATAAACTCATCTTT. Protein: CALGEEEISLTDKLIF.

This clone was detected a few times. TCRdb has a much larger clone's protein, which differs at residue 6 from the translation of this DNA, likely because of a read error; what is shown is the protein translated from the DNA. The chain uses TRDV3 and TRDJ1; 12 nucleotides line up with TRDD3. Germline V CDR1 and CDR2: TVYSNPD, GDNSRS (reference sequence). This CDR3 is 16 amino acids long. Trimming took 2 bases from V and 4 from J; bases not matched to a gene: 11. CDR3: CAFGYWSGGYVDKLIF. CDR3 in DNA: TGTGCCTTTGGTTACTGGTCTGGGGGATACGTCGATAAACTCATCTTT.

Concerning this clone: The protein given by TCRdb reflects a much larger clone and differs at residue 14 from this DNA's translation, likely from a read error; the protein shown is the DNA's translation. This chain joins TRDV2 and TRDJ1; TRDD3 agrees at 10 bases. TCRdb gives no J gene; it was assigned here by matching the DNA to germline. CDR3 length: 19 amino acids. Germline V gene lookup returns CDR1 GEAIGNYY and CDR2 EKD. The V and J ends lost 3 bases and 3 bases, in that order; junction bases with no gene match: 18. For the CDR3, the DNA is TGTGCCTGTGACCCCGTACTGGGGGATCGAAGGAAGTACGCCGATAAACTCATCTTT. Translating gives CACDPVLGDRRKYADKLIF.

As concerns this clone: A single base is all that separates this from a far larger clone, so a read error is likely. This sample includes further DNA sequences coding for the same CDR3. There is no J gene call, but TRDV1 is given as the V gene; TRDD3, as called in the table, went unchecked against the DNA. This CDR3 spans 24 amino acids. Germline V gene sequence: CDR1 TSWWSYY, CDR2 QGS. The DNA for the CDR3 is TGTGCTCTTGGGGAACGTATGGGCCACATACGCGGGGTCTGTAATCCGAACGCGTCTGATAAGCTCATCTTT. It codes for CALGERMGHIRGVCNPNASDKLIF.

This clone occurred many times. The same CDR3 also results from other DNA sequences found in this sample. The chain recombines TRDV3 with TRDJ1, with 12 bases aligning to TRDD3. V was pared by 2 bases and J by 1 base, with 17 bases of the junction left unmatched. Germline CDR1 and CDR2: TVYSNPD and GDNSRS (reference sequence). CDR3 length equals 19 residues. The DNA of the CDR3 is TGTGCCTTTTATTTTCCAACTCACTGGGGGATACCATGCACCGATAAACTCATCTTT. Translated: CAFYFPTHWGIPCTDKLIF.

This clone has a handful of counts. A read error likely explains why the TCRdb protein, taken from a much larger clone, differs from this DNA's translation at residue 4; the protein shown is translated from the DNA. The chain uses TRDV1 and TRDJ1, with a tentative D call TRDD3 (5 bases). The germline V gene has CDR1 TSWWSYY and CDR2 QGS. V was clipped by 7 bases and J by 1 base, with 28 bases between them. The CDR3 spans 19 residues. CDR3 coding DNA: TGTGCTCTTGAGGTTTTACGGCAGGGGGCCCGGAGCTTCACCGATAAACTCATCTTT. This translates into CALEVLRQGARSFTDKLIF.